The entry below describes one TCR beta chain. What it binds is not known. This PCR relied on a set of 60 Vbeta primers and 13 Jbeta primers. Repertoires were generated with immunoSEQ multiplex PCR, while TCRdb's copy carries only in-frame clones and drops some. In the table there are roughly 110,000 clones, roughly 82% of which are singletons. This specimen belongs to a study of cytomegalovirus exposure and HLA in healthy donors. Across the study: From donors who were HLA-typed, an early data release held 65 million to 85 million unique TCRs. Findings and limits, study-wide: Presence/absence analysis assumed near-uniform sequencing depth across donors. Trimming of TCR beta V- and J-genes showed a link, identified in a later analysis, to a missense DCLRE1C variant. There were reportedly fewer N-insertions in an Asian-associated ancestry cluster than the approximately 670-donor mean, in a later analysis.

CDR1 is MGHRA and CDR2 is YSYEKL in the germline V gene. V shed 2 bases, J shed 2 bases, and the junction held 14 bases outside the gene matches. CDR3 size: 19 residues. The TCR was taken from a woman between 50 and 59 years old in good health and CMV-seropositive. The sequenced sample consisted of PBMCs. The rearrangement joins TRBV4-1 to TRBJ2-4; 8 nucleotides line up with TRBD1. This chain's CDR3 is CASSQSIVRTGITKNIQYF. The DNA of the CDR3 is TGCGCCAGCAGCCAATCCATTGTCAGGACAGGGATCACCAAAAACATTCAGTACTTC.